This T cell receptor (beta chain) was documented in a study of blood T cells in healthy people across ages. Findings of the study overall: A conclusive naive versus antigen-experienced comparison was prevented by the unsorted PBMCs. Per million T cells, TCR beta diversity dropped roughly linearly as age increased.

A second PCR of about 7 to 12 cycles used a sample-barcoded 5' primer and a J-beta primer mix. Tags on each cDNA molecule came from a template-switch adaptor with 12 random nucleotides. TCRdb called the 5' RACE reads again in MiXCR, with one record for every CDR3 protein. This sample has approximately 670,000 distinct CDR3 sequences, with approximately 40% found just once. Trimming removed 0 bases at V and 5 bases at J, with 10 bases between. This CDR3 contains 14 residues. Germline lookup yields CDR1 LGHDT and CDR2 YNNKEL (reference sequence). As regards this clonotype: Its specificity is not known.

J is TRBJ2-5 and V is TRBV3-1; no clear D gene. Specimen: blood. This TCR came from an older man in good health. This chain's CDR3 is CASSQELRRETQYF. CDR3 in DNA: TGTGCCAGCAGCCAAGAGCTCCGCCGGGAGACCCAGTACTTC.